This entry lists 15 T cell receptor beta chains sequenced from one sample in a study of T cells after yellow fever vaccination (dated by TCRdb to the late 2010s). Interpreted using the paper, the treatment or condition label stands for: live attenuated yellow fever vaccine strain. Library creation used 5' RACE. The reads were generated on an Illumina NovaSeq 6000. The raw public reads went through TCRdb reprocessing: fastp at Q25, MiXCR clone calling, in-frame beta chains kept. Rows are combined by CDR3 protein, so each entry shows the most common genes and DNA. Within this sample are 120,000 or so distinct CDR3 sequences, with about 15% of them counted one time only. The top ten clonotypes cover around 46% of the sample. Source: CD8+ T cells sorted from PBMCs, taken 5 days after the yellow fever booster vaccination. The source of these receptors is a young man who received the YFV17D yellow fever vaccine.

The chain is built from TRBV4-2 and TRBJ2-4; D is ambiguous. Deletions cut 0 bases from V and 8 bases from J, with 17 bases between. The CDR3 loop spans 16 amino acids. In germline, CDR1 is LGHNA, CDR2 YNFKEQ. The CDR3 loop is CASSQEVGTSVDIQYF. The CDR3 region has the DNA TGTGCCAGCAGCCAAGAGGTAGGAACATCAGTAGACATTCAGTACTTC.

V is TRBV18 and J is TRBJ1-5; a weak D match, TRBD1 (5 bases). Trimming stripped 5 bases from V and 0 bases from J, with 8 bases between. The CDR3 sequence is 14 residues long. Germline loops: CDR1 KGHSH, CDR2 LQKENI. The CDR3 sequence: CASSRGYSNQPQHF. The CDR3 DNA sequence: TGTGCCAGCTCAAGGGGATATAGCAATCAGCCCCAGCATTTT.

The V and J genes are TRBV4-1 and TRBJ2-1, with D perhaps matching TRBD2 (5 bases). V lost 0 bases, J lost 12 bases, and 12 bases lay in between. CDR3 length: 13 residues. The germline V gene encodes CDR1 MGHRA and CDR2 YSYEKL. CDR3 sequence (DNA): TGCGCCAGCAGCCAAGAAAGGGCCCGGGGGCAGTTCTTC. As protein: CASSQERARGQFF.

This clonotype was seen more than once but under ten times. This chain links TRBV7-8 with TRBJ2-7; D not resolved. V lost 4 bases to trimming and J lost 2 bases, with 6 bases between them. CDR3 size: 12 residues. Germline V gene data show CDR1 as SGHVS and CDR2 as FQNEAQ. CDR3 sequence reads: CASSSRPYEQYF. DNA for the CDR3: TGTGCCAGCAGCTCTCGCCCCTACGAGCAGTACTTC.

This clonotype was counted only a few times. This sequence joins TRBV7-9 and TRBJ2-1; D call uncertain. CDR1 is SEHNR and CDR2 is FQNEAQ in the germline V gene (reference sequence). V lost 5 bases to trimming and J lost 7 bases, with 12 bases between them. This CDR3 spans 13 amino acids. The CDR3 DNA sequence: TGTGCCAGCAGCGGGTTAGCCCGAAATGAGCAGTTCTTC. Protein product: CASSGLARNEQFF.

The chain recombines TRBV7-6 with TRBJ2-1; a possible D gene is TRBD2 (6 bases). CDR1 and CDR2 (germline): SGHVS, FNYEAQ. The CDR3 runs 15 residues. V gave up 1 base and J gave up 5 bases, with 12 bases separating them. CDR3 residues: CASSLGRRGDNEQFF. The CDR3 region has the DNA TGTGCCAGCAGCTTAGGTCGCCGCGGGGACAATGAGCAGTTCTTC.

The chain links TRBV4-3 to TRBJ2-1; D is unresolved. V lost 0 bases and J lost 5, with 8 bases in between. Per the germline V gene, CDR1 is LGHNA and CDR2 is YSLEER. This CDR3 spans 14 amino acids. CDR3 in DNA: TGCGCCAGCAGCCAAGAATCTCGCGACAATGAGCAGTTCTTC. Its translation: CASSQESRDNEQFF.

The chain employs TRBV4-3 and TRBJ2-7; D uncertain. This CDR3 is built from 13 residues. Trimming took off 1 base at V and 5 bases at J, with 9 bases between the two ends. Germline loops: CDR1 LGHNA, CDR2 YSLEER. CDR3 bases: TGCGCCAGCAGCCAAGCTCTGGCCGACGAGCAGTACGTC. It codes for CASSQALADEQYV.

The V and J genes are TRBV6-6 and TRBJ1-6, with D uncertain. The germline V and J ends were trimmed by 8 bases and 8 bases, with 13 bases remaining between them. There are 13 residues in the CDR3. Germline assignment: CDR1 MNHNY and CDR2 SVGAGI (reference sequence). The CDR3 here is CASGQVGYSPLHF. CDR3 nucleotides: TGTGCCAGCGGGCAGGTCGGGTATTCACCCCTCCACTTT.

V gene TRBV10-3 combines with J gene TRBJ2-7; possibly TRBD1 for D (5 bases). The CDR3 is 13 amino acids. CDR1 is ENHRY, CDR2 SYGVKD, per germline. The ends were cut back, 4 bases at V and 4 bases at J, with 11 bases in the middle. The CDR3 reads CAISGDSEYEQYF. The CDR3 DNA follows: TGTGCCATCAGTGGTGACAGCGAGTACGAGCAGTACTTC.

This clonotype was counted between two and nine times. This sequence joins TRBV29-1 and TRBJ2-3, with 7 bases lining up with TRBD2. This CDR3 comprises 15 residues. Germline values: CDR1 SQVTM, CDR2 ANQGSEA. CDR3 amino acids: CSWASGRYSTDTQYF. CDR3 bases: TGCAGTTGGGCTAGCGGACGCTATTCCACAGATACGCAGTATTTT.

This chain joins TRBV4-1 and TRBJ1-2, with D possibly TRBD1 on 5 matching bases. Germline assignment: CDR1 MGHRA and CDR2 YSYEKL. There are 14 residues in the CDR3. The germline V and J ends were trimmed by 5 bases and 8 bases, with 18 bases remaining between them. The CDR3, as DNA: TGCGCCAGCAGCGACGTTTTAATTCGGGGCGGCTACACCTTC. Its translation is CASSDVLIRGGYTF.

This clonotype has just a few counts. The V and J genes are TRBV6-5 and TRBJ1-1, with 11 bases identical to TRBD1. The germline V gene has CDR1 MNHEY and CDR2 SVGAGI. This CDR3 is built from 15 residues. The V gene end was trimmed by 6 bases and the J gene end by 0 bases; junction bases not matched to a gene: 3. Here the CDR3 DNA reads TGTGCCAGCAGCCAGGGACAGGGGGTGAACACTGAAGCTTTCTTT. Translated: CASSQGQGVNTEAFF.

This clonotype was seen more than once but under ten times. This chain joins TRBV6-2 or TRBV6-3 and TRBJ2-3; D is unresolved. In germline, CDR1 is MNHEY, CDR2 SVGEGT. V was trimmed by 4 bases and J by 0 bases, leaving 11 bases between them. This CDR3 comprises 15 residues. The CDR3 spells CASSFGLNSTDTQYF. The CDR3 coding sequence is TGTGCCAGCAGTTTCGGGCTGAACAGCACAGATACGCAGTATTTT.

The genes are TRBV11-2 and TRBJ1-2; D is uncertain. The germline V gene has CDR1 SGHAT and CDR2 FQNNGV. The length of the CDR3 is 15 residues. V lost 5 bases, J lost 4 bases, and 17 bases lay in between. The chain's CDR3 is CASSAPDEWGYGYTF. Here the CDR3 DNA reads TGTGCCAGCAGCGCGCCGGACGAGTGGGGCTATGGCTACACCTTC.